Below are 31 T cell receptor beta chains sequenced from a single sample in a study of T cell responses to AZD1222 COVID-19 vaccine. Some clones are missing from TCRdb's copy, which holds only in-frame ones; the method was immunoSEQ multiplex PCR. The data hold about 120,000 clones, with around nine tenths observed a single time. Sequences were derived from peripheral blood, sampled on day 0 of AZD1222 vaccination. These receptors were taken from an adult in good health.

The chain is built from TRBV28 and TRBJ1-6, with D unclear. The germline gives CDR1 MDHEN, CDR2 SYDVKM. Deletions cut 6 bases from V and 7 bases from J, with 13 bases between. This CDR3 region has 14 residues. The CDR3 DNA follows: TGTGCCAGCAGCCTCAACACCGGGAATTCACCCCTCCACTTT. It specifies CASSLNTGNSPLHF.

V gene TRBV11-2 combines with J gene TRBJ1-1; 7 nucleotides match TRBD1. Germline V gene data show CDR1 as SGHAT and CDR2 as FQNNGV. The CDR3 contains 15 residues. J was trimmed by 5 bases and V by 1 base; bases with no gene match: 7. The CDR3 region has the DNA TGTGCCAGCAGCTTAGGTCCAGGGGGAGGAACTGAAGCTTTCTTT. It encodes CASSLGPGGGTEAFF.

About this clone: A much larger clone lies one base from this, so it may be a read error. The same CDR3 also results from other DNA sequences found in this sample. J is TRBJ2-2 and V is TRBV23-1; 7 positions agree with TRBD2. Being an ORF, TRBV23-1 has a function that is uncertain. This CDR3 is built from 17 residues. Trimming removed 2 bases from V and 7 bases from J; junction bases left unmatched: 13. For the CDR3, the DNA is TGCGCCAGCAGTCAACGGGCTTCGGGGGGAGAATACGGGGAGCTGTTTTTT. Translated, it gives CASSQRASGGEYGELFF.

CDR3 residues: CASKGYNEQYF. The CDR3 coding sequence is TGTGCCAGTAAGGGGTATAACGAGCAGTACTTC. V is TRBV6-5 and J is TRBJ2-7, with a possible D match to TRBD1 (5 bases). V gave up 9 bases and J gave up 5 bases, with 11 bases separating them. Germline V gives CDR1 MNHEY, CDR2 SVGAGI. The CDR3 has 11 residues.

This chain uses TRBV19 with TRBJ1-3; D call uncertain. Germline V gene lookup returns CDR1 LNHDA and CDR2 SQIVND (reference sequence). Between the trimmed V and J ends, which lost 9 bases and 0 bases, there was a span of 12 bases. This CDR3 has 14 amino acids. The DNA for the CDR3 is TGTGCCAGCCTTCTTCTCGGCTCTGGAAACACCATATATTTT. Protein product: CASLLLGSGNTIYF.

The J gene is TRBJ2-1, the V gene TRBV9; 10 bases agree with TRBD2. The CDR3 has 16 amino acids. After removal of 2 bases from V and 8 bases from J, the junction contained 10 bases not matched to a gene. Germline assignment: CDR1 SGDLS and CDR2 YYNGEE. Here the CDR3 DNA reads TGTGCCAGCAGCGTCACTAGCGGGAACATGGGTGATGAGCAGTTCTTC. Its translation is CASSVTSGNMGDEQFF.

The genes are TRBV24-1 and TRBJ2-1; D call uncertain. The CDR3 has 14 amino acids. The V gene lost 0 bases and the J gene lost 7 bases, with 9 bases spanning the gap. CDR1 and CDR2 (germline): KGHDR, SFDVKD. The CDR3 loop reads CATSDLWGGNEQFF. CDR3 bases: TGTGCCACCAGTGATTTGTGGGGTGGAAATGAGCAGTTCTTC.

The V gene is TRBV12-3 or TRBV12-4, the J gene TRBJ1-1, with TRBD1 as a possible D gene (5 bases). V was pared by 4 bases and J by 5 bases, with 11 bases between. The CDR3 covers 13 residues. The CDR3 DNA is TGTGCCAGCAGTTGGGACTTGGGGACTGAAGCTTTCTTT. Its translation is CASSWDLGTEAFF.

The chain links TRBV6-5 to TRBJ2-7; D perhaps matches TRBD1 (5 bases). Trimming left V 11 bases short and J 4 bases short, with 12 bases between. CDR1 and CDR2 (germline): MNHEY, SVGAGI. The CDR3 totals 11 residues. CDR3 DNA: TGTGCCTCTCGCAGGGAATACGAGCAGTACTTC. Translated: CASRREYEQYF.

A few counts support this clone. The chain recombines TRBV19 with TRBJ2-7; no definite D call. The CDR3 contains 11 residues. V was shortened by 2 bases and J by 6 bases, with 5 bases between the two germline ends. CDR1 and CDR2 (germline): LNHDA, SQIVND (reference sequence). The CDR3 coding sequence is TGTGCCAGTAGTATACCGGGCGAGCAGTACTTC. Its translation: CASSIPGEQYF.

The rearrangement uses TRBV25-1 and TRBJ2-7; D call uncertain. Germline CDR1 is MGHDK and CDR2 is SYGVNS. The ends were cut back, 1 base at V and 3 bases at J, with 10 bases in the middle. This CDR3 spans 14 amino acids. Written as DNA, the CDR3 is TGTGCCAGCAGTGAATCCGGCGACGGCTACGAGCAGTACTTC. Its translation is CASSESGDGYEQYF.

The chain is built from TRBV5-1 and TRBJ2-1, with TRBD2 matching over 12 bases. The V gene's germline CDR1 is SGHRS and CDR2 YFSETQ. J gave up 4 bases and V 0 bases, and 11 bases lay outside the gene matches. The CDR3 totals 19 residues. CDR3 protein: CASSLASLAGGLSYNEQFF. CDR3 DNA: TGCGCCAGCAGCTTGGCCTCACTAGCGGGAGGCCTTTCTTACAATGAGCAGTTCTTC.

This sequence joins TRBV11-2 and TRBJ2-6; D is uncertain. The germline CDR1 and CDR2 sequences are SGHAT and FQNNGV. Trimming pared 4 bases from V and 0 bases from J, leaving 16 bases between. This CDR3 has 18 residues. CDR3 protein: CASSSRGHATSGANVLTF. CDR3 sequence (DNA): TGTGCCAGCAGCTCTCGTGGGCACGCCACCTCTGGGGCCAACGTCCTGACTTTC.

The chain has TRBV6-5 and TRBJ1-2; D gene unclear. Deletions cut 6 bases from V and 8 bases from J, with 13 bases between. Per the germline V gene, CDR1 is MNHEY and CDR2 is SVGAGI. The CDR3 runs to 12 residues. This CDR3 reads CASRSPPLGYTF. The CDR3, as DNA: TGTGCCAGCAGGTCGCCCCCATTAGGCTACACCTTC.

For the CDR3, the DNA is TGTGCCAGCAGTTTATATCCGGGCCAGATCTCTGGAAACACCATATATTTT. Translation gives CASSLYPGQISGNTIYF. This chain links TRBV28 with TRBJ1-3; D is unclear. The CDR3 consists of 17 residues. Trimming took 1 base from V and 0 from J, leaving 13 bases between them. Germline V CDR1 and CDR2: MDHEN, SYDVKM.

This chain links TRBV5-1 with TRBJ2-1, with D unclear. This CDR3 spans 14 amino acids. The germline V gene has CDR1 SGHRS and CDR2 YFSETQ. V lost 5 bases and J 9 bases, leaving 18 bases between the germline ends. The CDR3: CASSDGSFIAEQFF. The CDR3 DNA reads TGCGCCAGCAGTGACGGTAGTTTCATCGCTGAGCAGTTCTTC.

V gene TRBV19 combines with J gene TRBJ2-5; D call uncertain. Per the germline V gene, CDR1 is LNHDA and CDR2 is SQIVND (reference sequence). CDR3 size: 13 residues. Trimming left V 4 bases short and J 2 bases short, with 8 bases between. In DNA, the CDR3 is TGTGCCAGTAGTAGGGTCAGACAAGAGACCCAGTACTTC. Amino acid sequence: CASSRVRQETQYF.

The rearrangement uses TRBV29-1 and TRBJ2-3; D is perhaps TRBD2 (6 bases). The ends were cut back, 2 bases at V and 0 bases at J, with 9 bases in the middle. The CDR3 totals 14 residues. Germline CDR1 SQVTM, CDR2 ANQGSEA. The CDR3 coding sequence is TGCAGCGTTGAATGGGGGACTAGCACAGATACGCAGTATTTT. It codes for CSVEWGTSTDTQYF.

The V gene is TRBV2, the J gene TRBJ2-7; 7 bases line up with TRBD1. This CDR3 has 17 amino acids. The germline gives CDR1 SNHLY, CDR2 FYNNEI. Trimming took 6 bases from V and 2 from J; bases not matched to a gene: 16. The CDR3 DNA follows: TGTGCCAGCAGGACTACCATAACAGGGGCCTGGGCCTACGAGCAGTACTTC. This translates into CASRTTITGAWAYEQYF.

In this sample, this clone turned up a few times. CDR3 coding DNA: TGTGCCAGCAGCAAACCAGACCTTTTCTACGAGCAGTACTTC. Translated, it gives CASSKPDLFYEQYF. The rearrangement links TRBV28 to TRBJ2-7; D remains ambiguous. Germline V lookup: CDR1 MDHEN, CDR2 SYDVKM. The CDR3 runs 14 residues. With 6 bases removed from V and 3 bases from J, the gap between germline ends came to 15 bases.

This chain uses TRBV27 with TRBJ1-4; D is unclear. The CDR3 covers 13 residues. CDR1 and CDR2 (germline): MNHEY, SMNVEV (reference sequence). Trimming shortened V by 3 bases and J by 4 bases, and 6 bases separated the two germline ends. The CDR3 bases are TGTGCCAGCAGTTTGCAGGTTAATGAAAAACTGTTTTTT. This codes for CASSLQVNEKLFF.

The chain couples TRBV5-8 to TRBJ2-6; D may be TRBD1 or TRBD2 (6 bases each). CDR3 size: 16 residues. The V end lost 5 bases, the J end lost 3 bases, and 15 bases lay between the germline ends. Per the germline V gene, CDR1 is SGHTS and CDR2 is YDEGEE. CDR3 in amino acids: CASRYPGAGGANVLTF. The CDR3 coding sequence is TGTGCCAGCAGATATCCGGGGGCCGGTGGGGCCAACGTCCTGACTTTC.

V is TRBV19 and J is TRBJ2-3, with D uncertain. This CDR3 contains 13 residues. V was clipped by 4 bases and J by 5 bases, with 10 bases between them. Looked up from germline, CDR1 is LNHDA and CDR2 is SQIVND (reference sequence). This CDR3 reads CASSTAGRDTQYF. As DNA, the CDR3 is TGTGCCAGTAGTACGGCCGGAAGAGATACGCAGTATTTT.

The gene calls are TRBV7-9 and TRBJ1-2; D gene uncertain. Germline-derived CDR1 and CDR2 are SEHNR and FQNEAQ (reference sequence). CDR3 length: 12 amino acids. The V gene lost 1 base and the J gene lost 7 bases, with 7 bases spanning the gap. CDR3 nucleotides: TGTGCCAGCAGCTTAGAGGCACCTGGCTACACCTTC. It encodes CASSLEAPGYTF.

J is TRBJ1-2 and V is TRBV7-2; 8 positions agree with TRBD1. The CDR3 spans 15 residues. Germline assignment: CDR1 SGHTA and CDR2 FQGNSA. Trimming removed 3 bases from V and 8 bases from J; junction bases left unmatched: 11. The CDR3 region has the DNA TGTGCCAGCAGCTTCCTTTCCTCGACAGGGGAGGGCTACACCTTC. Its protein product is CASSFLSSTGEGYTF.

The J gene is TRBJ2-5, the V gene TRBV19; the D gene is possibly TRBD1 (5 bases). The CDR3 runs to 13 residues. V lost 10 bases and J 1 base, leaving 13 bases between the germline ends. Germline CDR1 reads LNHDA; CDR2 reads SQIVND (reference sequence). The CDR3 protein is CAKNYQGQETQYF. The DNA for the CDR3 is TGTGCCAAGAACTATCAGGGCCAAGAGACCCAGTACTTC.

This clone was detected only once. The chain has TRBV7-3 and TRBJ2-1, with a tentative D call TRBD1 (5 bases). CDR1 and CDR2 from the germline V gene are SGHTA and FQGTGA. The CDR3 sequence is 14 residues long. The V end was cut by 1 base, the J end by 8 bases, with 12 bases between. CDR3 sequence (DNA): TGTGCCAGCAGCTTAAGGCAGGGTAACCATGAGCAGTTCTTC. It encodes CASSLRQGNHEQFF.

This clone occurred once. V gene TRBV3-1 (or the pseudogene TRBV3-2) combines with J gene TRBJ2-5; D possibly corresponds to TRBD2 (7 bases). Between the trimmed V and J ends, which lost 3 bases and 5 bases, there was a span of 13 bases. The CDR3 loop spans 14 amino acids. CDR1 LGHDT and CDR2 YNNKEL come from the germline V gene (reference sequence). CDR3 nucleotides: TGTGCCAGCAGCCAGGCCCGGGGGGCGGAGACCCAGTACTTC. Encoded protein: CASSQARGAETQYF.

The rearrangement links TRBV2 to TRBJ2-7, with TRBD2 matching over 11 bases. The CDR3 is 17 residues long. The germline V gene has CDR1 SNHLY and CDR2 FYNNEI. V dropped 4 bases and J dropped 7; count of bases not matched to a gene: 15. CDR3 in amino acids: CASSGPLAGGRRLEQYF. The CDR3 DNA reads as TGTGCCAGCAGTGGTCCCCTAGCGGGAGGCAGGAGGTTGGAGCAGTACTTC.

The chain links TRBV18 to TRBJ2-7; D unclear. Trimming removed 0 bases at V and 4 bases at J, with 10 bases between. CDR3 length: 14 residues. CDR1 is KGHSH and CDR2 is LQKENI in the germline V gene. CDR3 in amino acids: CASSPPQSTYEQYF. The CDR3 DNA sequence: TGTGCCAGCTCACCACCACAAAGTACTTACGAGCAGTACTTC. The full variable domain, with the rest looked up from reference TRBV18 and TRBJ2-7, is NAGVMQNPRHLVRRRGQEARLRCSPMKGHSHVYWYRQLPEEGLKFMVYLQKENIIDESGMPKERFSAEFPKEGPSILRIQQVVRGDSAAYFCASSPPQSTYEQYFGPGTRLTVT.

The chain is built from TRBV10-3 and TRBJ1-4; D ambiguous. The CDR3 totals 13 residues. The germline CDR1 and CDR2 sequences are ENHRY and SYGVKD. V was cut by 10 bases and J by 2 bases, with 11 bases left in between. The CDR3 coding sequence is TGTGCCACCCGACCCCGCACTAATGAAAAACTGTTTTTT. Amino acid sequence: CATRPRTNEKLFF.